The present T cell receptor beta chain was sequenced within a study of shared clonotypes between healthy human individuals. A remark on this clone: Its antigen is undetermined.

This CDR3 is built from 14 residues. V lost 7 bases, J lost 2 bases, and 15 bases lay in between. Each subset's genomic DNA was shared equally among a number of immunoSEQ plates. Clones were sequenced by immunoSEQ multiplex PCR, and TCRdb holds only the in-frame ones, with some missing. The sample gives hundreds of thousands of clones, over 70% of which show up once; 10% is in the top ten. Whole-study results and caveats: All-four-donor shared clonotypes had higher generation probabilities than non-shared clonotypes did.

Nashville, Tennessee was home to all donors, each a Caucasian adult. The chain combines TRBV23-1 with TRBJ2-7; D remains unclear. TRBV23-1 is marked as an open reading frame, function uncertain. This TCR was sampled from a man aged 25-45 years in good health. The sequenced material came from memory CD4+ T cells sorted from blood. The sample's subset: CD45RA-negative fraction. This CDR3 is CASIEESVPYEQYF. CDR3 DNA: TGCGCCAGCATCGAGGAATCCGTACCCTACGAGCAGTACTTC.